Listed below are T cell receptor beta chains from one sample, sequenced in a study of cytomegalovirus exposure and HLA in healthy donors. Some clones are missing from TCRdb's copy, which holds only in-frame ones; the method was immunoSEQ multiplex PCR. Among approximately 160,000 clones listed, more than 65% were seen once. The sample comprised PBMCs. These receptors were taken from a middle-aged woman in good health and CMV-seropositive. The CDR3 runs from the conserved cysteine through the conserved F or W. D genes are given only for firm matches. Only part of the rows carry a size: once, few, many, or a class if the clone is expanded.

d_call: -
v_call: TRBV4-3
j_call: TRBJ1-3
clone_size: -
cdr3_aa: CASSQEGGPGNTIYF
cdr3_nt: TGCGCCAGCAGCCAAGAGGGGGGGCCGGGAAACACCATATATTTT

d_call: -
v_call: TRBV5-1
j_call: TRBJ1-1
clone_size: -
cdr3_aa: CASSFDGEMNTEAFF
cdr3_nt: TGCGCCAGCAGCTTCGACGGGGAGATGAACACTGAAGCTTTCTTT

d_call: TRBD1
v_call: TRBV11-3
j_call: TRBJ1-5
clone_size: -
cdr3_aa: CASPTQGDNQPQHF
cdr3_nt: TGTGCCAGTCCGACACAGGGGGACAATCAGCCCCAGCATTTT

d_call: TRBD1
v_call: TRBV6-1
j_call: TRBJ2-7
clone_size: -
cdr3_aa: CASSEGWGQGGRAYEQYF
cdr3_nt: TGTGCCAGCAGTGAAGGGTGGGGACAGGGAGGTAGGGCCTACGAGCAGTACTTC

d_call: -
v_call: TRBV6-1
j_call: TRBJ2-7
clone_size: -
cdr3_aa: CASSEWGPNHEQYF
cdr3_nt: TGTGCCAGCAGTGAATGGGGCCCGAACCACGAGCAGTACTTC

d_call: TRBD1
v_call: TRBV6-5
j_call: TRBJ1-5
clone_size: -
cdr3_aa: CASRRQGPSNQPQHF
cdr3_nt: TGTGCCAGCAGACGACAGGGGCCAAGCAATCAGCCCCAGCATTTT

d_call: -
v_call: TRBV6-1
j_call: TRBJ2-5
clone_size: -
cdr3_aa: CASRDSGAQETQYF
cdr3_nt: TGTGCCAGCAGAGACTCAGGGGCCCAAGAGACCCAGTACTTC

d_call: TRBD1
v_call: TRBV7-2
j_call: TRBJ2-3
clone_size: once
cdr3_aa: CASSYRGTDTQYF
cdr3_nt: TGTGCCAGCAGCTACAGGGGTACAGATACGCAGTATTTT

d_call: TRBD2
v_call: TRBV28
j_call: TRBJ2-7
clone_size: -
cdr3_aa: CASSRRLADREQYF
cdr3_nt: TGTGCCAGCAGTCGTCGACTAGCGGACAGGGAGCAGTACTTC

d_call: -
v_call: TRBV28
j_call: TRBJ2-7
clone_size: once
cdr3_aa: CASSMAGANYEQYF
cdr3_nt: TGTGCCAGCAGTATGGCAGGGGCCAACTACGAGCAGTACTTC

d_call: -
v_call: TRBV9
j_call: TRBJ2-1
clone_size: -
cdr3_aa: CASTPGAGGYNEQFF
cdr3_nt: TGTGCCAGCACCCCGGGAGCGGGTGGCTACAATGAGCAGTTCTTC

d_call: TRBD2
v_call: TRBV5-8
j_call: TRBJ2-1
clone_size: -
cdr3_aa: CASSLLAGGINEQFF
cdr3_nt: TGTGCCAGCAGCTTACTAGCGGGAGGGATCAATGAGCAGTTCTTC

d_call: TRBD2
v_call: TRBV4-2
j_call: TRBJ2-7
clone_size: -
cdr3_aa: CASTQGSGTYEQYF
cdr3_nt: TGTGCCAGCACCCAAGGGAGCGGGACCTACGAGCAGTACTTC

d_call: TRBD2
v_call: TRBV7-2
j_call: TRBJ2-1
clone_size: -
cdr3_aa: CASSSPSGGSYNEQFF
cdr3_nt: TGTGCCAGCAGCTCCCCTAGCGGGGGCTCCTACAATGAGCAGTTCTTC

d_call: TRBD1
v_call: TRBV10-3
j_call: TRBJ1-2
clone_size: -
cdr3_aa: CAISGGTGGKNYGYTF
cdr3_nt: TGTGCCATCAGTGGTGGGACAGGGGGCAAGAACTATGGCTACACCTTC

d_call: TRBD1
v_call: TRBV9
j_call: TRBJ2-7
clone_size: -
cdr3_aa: CASSVEGARYEQYF
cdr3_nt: TGTGCCAGCAGCGTAGAGGGGGCGCGATACGAGCAGTACTTC